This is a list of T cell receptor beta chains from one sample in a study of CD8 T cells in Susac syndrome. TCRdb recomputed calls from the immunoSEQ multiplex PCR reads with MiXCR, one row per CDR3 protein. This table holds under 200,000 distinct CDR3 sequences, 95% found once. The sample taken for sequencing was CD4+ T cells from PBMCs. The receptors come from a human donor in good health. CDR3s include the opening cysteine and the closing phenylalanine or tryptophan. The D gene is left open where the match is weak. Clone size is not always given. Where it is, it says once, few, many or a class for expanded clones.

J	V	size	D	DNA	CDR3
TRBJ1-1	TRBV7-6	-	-	TGTGCCAGCAGCTTAGTCATAGATACTGAAGCTTTCTTT	CASSLVIDTEAFF
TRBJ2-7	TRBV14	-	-	TGTGCCAGCAGCCAAGCTTTTGCAGGACGAGTCGAGCAGTACTTC	CASSQAFAGRVEQYF
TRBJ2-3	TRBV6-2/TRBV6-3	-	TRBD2	TGTGCCAGCAGTCCACTAGCGGGAAGAGGTTTTTCGCAGTATTTT	CASSPLAGRGFSQYF
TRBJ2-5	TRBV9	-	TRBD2	TGTGCCAGCAGCCCCTTACTAGCGAGTGGGCAAGAGACCCAGTACTTC	CASSPLLASGQETQYF
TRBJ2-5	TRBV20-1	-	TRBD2	TGCAGTGCTCCGTCAGGGACTAGTCAAGAGACCCAGTACTTC	CSAPSGTSQETQYF
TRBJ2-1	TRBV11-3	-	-	TGTGCCAGCAGCTTAAGGGAAGGGTACAATGAGCAGTTCTTC	CASSLREGYNEQFF
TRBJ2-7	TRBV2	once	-	TGTGCCAGCAGTGAGCAGGGGACTAAGTCGGGCGAGCAGTACTTC	CASSEQGTKSGEQYF
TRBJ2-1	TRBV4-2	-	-	TGTGCCAGCAGCCAAGTCGACTGGAATGAGCAGTTCTTC	CASSQVDWNEQFF
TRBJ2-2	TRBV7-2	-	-	TGTGCCAGCAGCCCAATCTCACCGAACACCGGGGAGCTGTTTTTT	CASSPISPNTGELFF
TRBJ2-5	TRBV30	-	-	TGTGCCTGGAGTGTCGGGCTGCAAGAGACCCAGTACTTC	CAWSVGLQETQYF
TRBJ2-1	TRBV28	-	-	TGTGCCAGCAGTTTCCCCAACCGGCGCGAGCAGTTCTTC	CASSFPNRREQFF
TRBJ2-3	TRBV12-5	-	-	TGTGCTAGTGGTTTGGGGTCTAGCGGCACAGATACGCAGTATTTT	CASGLGSSGTDTQYF
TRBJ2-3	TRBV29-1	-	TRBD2	TGCAGCGTTGGCCGCGGACTAGCGGGAGTTTTAGATACGCAGTATTTT	CSVGRGLAGVLDTQYF
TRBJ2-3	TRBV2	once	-	TGTGCCACCCCCTCTGGGGATACGCAGTATTTT	CATPSGDTQYF
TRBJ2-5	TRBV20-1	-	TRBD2	TGCAGTGCTAGTATAAGACTAGCGGGGGGGGAGACCCAGTACTTC	CSASIRLAGGETQYF
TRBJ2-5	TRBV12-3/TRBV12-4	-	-	TGTGCCAGCAGTTTAGGAGTAAGGGAGACCCAGTACTTC	CASSLGVRETQYF
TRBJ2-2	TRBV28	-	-	TGTGCCAGCAGTTTCGGGAGAAACACCGGGGAGCTGTTTTTT	CASSFGRNTGELFF
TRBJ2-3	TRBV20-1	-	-	TGCAGTGCCGGCGCGGTAGATACGCAGTATTTT	CSAGAVDTQYF
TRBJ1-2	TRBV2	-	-	TGTGCCAGCAGTCTCGAGTCCCACTATGGCTACACCTTC	CASSLESHYGYTF
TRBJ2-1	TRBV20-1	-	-	TGCAGTGCTCCCCCCCCCGGTGAAGAGATAGATGAGCAGTTCTTC	CSAPPPGEEIDEQFF
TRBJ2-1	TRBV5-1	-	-	TGCGCCAGCAGCTTCGATCAGACCAATGAGCAGTTCTTC	CASSFDQTNEQFF
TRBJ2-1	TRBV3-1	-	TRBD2	TGTGCCAGCAGCCAAGAGGGGACTAGCGGTACTGAGCAGTTCTTC	CASSQEGTSGTEQFF
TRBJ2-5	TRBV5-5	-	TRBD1	TGTGCCAGCAGCTTGGCCAGGGGGCCAGAGACCCAGTACTTC	CASSLARGPETQYF
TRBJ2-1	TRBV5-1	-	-	TGCGCCAGCAGCTTCGTAGCGGACTCCTACAATGAGCAGTTCTTC	CASSFVADSYNEQFF
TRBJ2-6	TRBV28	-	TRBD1	TGTGCCAGCAGTCCACAGGGGGCTGGGGCCAACGTCCTGACTTTC	CASSPQGAGANVLTF
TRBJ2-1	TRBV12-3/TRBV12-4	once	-	TGTGCCAGCAGTTTTTTGGACCACCACAATGAGCAGTTCTTC	CASSFLDHHNEQFF
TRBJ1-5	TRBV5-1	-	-	TGCGCCAGCAGCTTGGAAGGGAGTCAGCCCCAGCATTTT	CASSLEGSQPQHF
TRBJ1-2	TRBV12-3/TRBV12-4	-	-	TGTGCCAGCAGTTTTCTGAGCGGTCGTGGCTACACCTTC	CASSFLSGRGYTF
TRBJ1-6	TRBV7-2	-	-	TGTGCCAGCGACAGGTCAGGTTCACCCCTCCACTTT	CASDRSGSPLHF
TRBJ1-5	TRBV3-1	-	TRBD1	TGTGCCAGCGCGAGTGGTACAGGGGGGCAGCCCCAGCATTTT	CASASGTGGQPQHF
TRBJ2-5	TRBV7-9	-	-	TGTGCCAGCAGCTCCCCCGGGGGCGGGGAGACCCAGTACTTC	CASSSPGGGETQYF
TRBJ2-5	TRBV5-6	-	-	TGTGCCAGCAGCCACATGGGGAGGCTCCAAGAGACCCAGTACTTC	CASSHMGRLQETQYF
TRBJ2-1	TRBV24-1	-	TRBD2	TGTGCCACCAGTGATTTCTTGGCGGGAGTGAGGAATGAGCAGTTCTTC	CATSDFLAGVRNEQFF
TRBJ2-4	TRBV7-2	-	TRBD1	TGTGCCAGCAGCCCGGGACAGACAAACATTCAGTACTTC	CASSPGQTNIQYF
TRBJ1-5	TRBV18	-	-	TGTGCCAGCTCACCGCCGATGGGAGCCCAGCATTTT	CASSPPMGAQHF
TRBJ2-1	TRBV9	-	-	TGTGCCAGCGGCCCGGGAGCCAATGAGCAGTTCTTC	CASGPGANEQFF
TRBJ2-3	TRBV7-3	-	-	TGTGCCAGCAGCGGCGGGACAGCAGATACGCAGTATTTT	CASSGGTADTQYF
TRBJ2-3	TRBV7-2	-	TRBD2	TGTGCCAGCAGCTCGAGCGGGGTGGCGCAGTATTTT	CASSSSGVAQYF
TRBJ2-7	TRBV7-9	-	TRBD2	TGTGCCAGCAGCCCCTGGGGAGGGAGCGGAAATTACGAGCAGTACTTC	CASSPWGGSGNYEQYF
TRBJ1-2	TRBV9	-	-	TGTGCCAGCAGCGTAGGTGGCAGAAACTATGGCTACACCTTC	CASSVGGRNYGYTF
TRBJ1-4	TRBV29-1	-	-	TGCAGCGCTGCCGGGTTCCAGGGTAATGAAAAACTGTTTTTT	CSAAGFQGNEKLFF
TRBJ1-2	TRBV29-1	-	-	TGCAGCGTTGAAGATCCAGGGGTAGGCGGCTACACCTTC	CSVEDPGVGGYTF
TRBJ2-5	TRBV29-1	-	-	TGCAGCGTTGAGCCCCTAACAGGGTCTGAGACCCAGTACTTC	CSVEPLTGSETQYF
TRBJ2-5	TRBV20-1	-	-	TGCAGTGCTAGGAGGGGGTCCCAAGAGACCCAGTACTTC	CSARRGSQETQYF
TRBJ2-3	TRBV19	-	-	TGTGCCAGTAGTATACAGTCACCGGGCACAGATACGCAGTATTTT	CASSIQSPGTDTQYF
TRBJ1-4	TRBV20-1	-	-	TGCAGTGCTAGAAGGGGCGGGGCGGGGAACGAAAAACTGTTTTTT	CSARRGGAGNEKLFF
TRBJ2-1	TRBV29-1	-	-	TGCAGCGTTGATGCCCCACTTTCGGGGGATGAGCAGTTCTTC	CSVDAPLSGDEQFF
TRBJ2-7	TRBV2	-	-	TGTGCCAGCAGTGGAATCGGGACCTCGGATCGCGAGCAGTACTTC	CASSGIGTSDREQYF
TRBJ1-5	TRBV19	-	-	TGTGCCAGTAGTCCCCCAACCGGGCGCAATCAGCCCCAGCATTTT	CASSPPTGRNQPQHF
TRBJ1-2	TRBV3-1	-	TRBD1	TGTGCCAGCAGCCCCTATGGACAGGGAGGCGCTGGCTACACCTTC	CASSPYGQGGAGYTF
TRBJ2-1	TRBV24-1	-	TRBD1	TGTGCCACCAGTGACAGGACAGGAAATTCCTACAATGAGCAGTTCTTC	CATSDRTGNSYNEQFF
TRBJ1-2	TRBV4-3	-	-	TGCGCCAGCAGCCAACCAGGACAGTTCTATGGCTACACCTTC	CASSQPGQFYGYTF
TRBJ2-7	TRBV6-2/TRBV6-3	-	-	TGTGCCAGCAGGGGGATTACCTACGAGCAGTACTTC	CASRGITYEQYF
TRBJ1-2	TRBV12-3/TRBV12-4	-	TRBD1	TGTGCCAGCACCATGGGACAGGGCAAGCATGGCTACACCTTC	CASTMGQGKHGYTF
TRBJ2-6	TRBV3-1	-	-	TGTGCCAGCAGCCCCCAAAGCTGGGCCAACGTCCTGACTTTC	CASSPQSWANVLTF
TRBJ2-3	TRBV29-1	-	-	TGCAGCGTTGAGCAGGGGACAGATACGCAGTATTTT	CSVEQGTDTQYF
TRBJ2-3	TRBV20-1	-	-	TGCAGTGCTTACCTCCCTGGAGGATACACAGATACGCAGTATTTT	CSAYLPGGYTDTQYF
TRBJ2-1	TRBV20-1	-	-	TGCAGTGCTAGAGTGCCGACTCACCTAGCCTACAATGAGCAGTTCTTC	CSARVPTHLAYNEQFF
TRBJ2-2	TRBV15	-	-	TGTGCCACCAGCAGAACAGACACGAACACCGGGGAGCTGTTTTTT	CATSRTDTNTGELFF